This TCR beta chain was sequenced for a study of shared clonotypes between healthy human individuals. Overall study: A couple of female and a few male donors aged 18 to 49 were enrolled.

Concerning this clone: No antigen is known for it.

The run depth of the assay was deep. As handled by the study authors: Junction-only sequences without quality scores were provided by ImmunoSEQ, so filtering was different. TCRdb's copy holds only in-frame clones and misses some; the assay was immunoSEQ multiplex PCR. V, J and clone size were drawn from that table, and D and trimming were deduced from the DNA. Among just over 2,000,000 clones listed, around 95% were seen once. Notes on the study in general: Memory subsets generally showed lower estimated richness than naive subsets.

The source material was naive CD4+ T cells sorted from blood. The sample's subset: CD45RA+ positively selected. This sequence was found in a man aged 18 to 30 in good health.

CDR3 sequence: CSVVAGGPDTQYF. The CDR3 bases are TGCAGCGTTGTAGCGGGGGGCCCAGATACGCAGTATTTT. The chain joins TRBV29-1 to TRBJ2-3, with 10 bases identical to TRBD2. CDR1 and CDR2 from the germline V gene are SQVTM and ANQGSEA. V lost 4 bases to trimming and J lost 4 bases; unmatched junction nucleotides: 2. The CDR3 sequence is 13 residues long.